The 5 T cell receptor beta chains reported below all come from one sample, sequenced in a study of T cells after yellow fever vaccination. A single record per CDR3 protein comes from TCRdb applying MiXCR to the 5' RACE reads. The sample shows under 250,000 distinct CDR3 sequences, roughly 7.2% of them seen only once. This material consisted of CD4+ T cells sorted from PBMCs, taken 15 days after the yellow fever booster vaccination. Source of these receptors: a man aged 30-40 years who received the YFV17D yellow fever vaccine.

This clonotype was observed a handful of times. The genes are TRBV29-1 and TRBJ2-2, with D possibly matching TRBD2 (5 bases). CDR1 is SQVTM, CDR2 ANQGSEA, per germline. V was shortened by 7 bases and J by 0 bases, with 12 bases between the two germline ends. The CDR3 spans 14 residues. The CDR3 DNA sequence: TGCAGCGCCCGTACAGCGGCGAACACCGGGGAGCTGTTTTTT. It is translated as CSARTAANTGELFF.

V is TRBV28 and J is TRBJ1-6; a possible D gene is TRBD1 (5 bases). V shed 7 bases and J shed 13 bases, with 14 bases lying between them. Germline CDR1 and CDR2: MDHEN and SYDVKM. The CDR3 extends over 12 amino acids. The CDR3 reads CASTTKGRPLHF. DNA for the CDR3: TGTGCCAGCACCACGAAGGGGAGGCCCCTCCACTTT.

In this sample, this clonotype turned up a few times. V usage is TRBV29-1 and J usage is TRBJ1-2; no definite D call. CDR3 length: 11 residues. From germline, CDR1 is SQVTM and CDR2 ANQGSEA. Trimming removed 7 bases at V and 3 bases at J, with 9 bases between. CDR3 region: CSGRVDYGYTF. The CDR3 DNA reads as TGCAGCGGGAGGGTAGACTATGGCTACACCTTC.

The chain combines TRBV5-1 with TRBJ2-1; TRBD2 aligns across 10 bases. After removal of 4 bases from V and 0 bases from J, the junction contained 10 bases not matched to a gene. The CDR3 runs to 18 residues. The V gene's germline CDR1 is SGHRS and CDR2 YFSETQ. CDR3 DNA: TGCGCCAGCAGCATTCGACTAGCGGGCTCGTCCTCCTACAATGAGCAGTTCTTC. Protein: CASSIRLAGSSSYNEQFF.

CDR3 sequence: CSASTTGASTGELFF. The CDR3 DNA reads as TGCAGTGCTAGTACCACAGGGGCCAGCACCGGGGAGCTGTTTTTT. The chain carries TRBV20-1 and TRBJ2-2; 7 bases are shared with TRBD1. Germline CDR1 reads DFQATT; CDR2 reads SNEGSKA (reference sequence). V dropped 3 bases and J dropped 4; count of bases not matched to a gene: 8. The CDR3 contains 15 residues.